This T cell receptor beta chain appears in the sequencing data of a study of cytomegalovirus exposure and HLA in healthy donors. General observations from the study: Per a later analysis, HLA-associated TCR beta chains showed more clonal expansion than other, equally common TCR beta chains.

As to this clone: Its antigen is as yet unknown.

The PCR made use of 60 Vbeta and 13 Jbeta primers. Using immunoSEQ multiplex PCR, the repertoire was profiled, and TCRdb retains in-frame clones only, with some absent. The repertoire consists of 100,000 or so clones, with under 80% occurring once and the leading ten covering 3.5% to 5%. What was sequenced was PBMCs. The TCR originated in a man aged 35 to 55 in good health and CMV-seronegative.

Written as DNA, the CDR3 is TGTGCCAGCAGCTTGCCGGGACAGATCACCGGGGAGCTGTTTTTT. This sequence encodes CASSLPGQITGELFF. V is TRBV7-9 and J is TRBJ2-2, with 7 positions matching TRBD1. The CDR3 totals 15 residues. Germline assignment: CDR1 SEHNR and CDR2 FQNEAQ (reference sequence). The ends lost 3 bases at V and 4 bases at J; junction bases unmatched: 5. Based on the CDR3 plus reference TRBV7-9 and TRBJ2-2, the full variable domain is DTGVSQNPRHKITKRGQNVTFRCDPISEHNRLYWYRQTLGQGPEFLTYFQNEAQLEKSRLLSDRFSAERPKGSFSTLEIQRTEQGDSAMYLCASSLPGQITGELFFGEGSRLTVL.